This TCR beta chain was captured in a study of tumor-infiltrating lymphocytes in primary liver carcinoma. The researchers obtained blood RNA from unsorted whole blood and also extracted germline DNA. The V gene's germline CDR1 is SQVTM and CDR2 ANQGSEA. The CDR3 is 13 residues long. V gave up 5 bases and J gave up 9 bases; unmatched junction bases: 12. Starting from approximately 470 ng of total RNA, TCR beta cDNA was produced with a primer in the constant region. Libraries for TCR beta were built through three nested multiplex PCR rounds, which together made up a slightly modified ARM-PCR procedure. The study ran its first two PCR rounds for nine to ten cycles each, using TRBV1-TRBV30 forward primers and a C-beta reverse primer. TCRdb re-derived calls from the multiplex PCR reads in MiXCR, one entry per CDR3 protein. The sample records about 200,000 distinct CDR3 sequences, 65% being singletons. As to this clonotype: A read error may be the cause here, since a much bigger clone is one base away.

The receptor was derived from a woman aged 55 to 70 with primary liver carcinoma and hepatitis B virus infection. The chain is built from TRBV29-1 and TRBJ2-5, with 7 nucleotides matching TRBD1. The sequencing sample was made of peripheral blood. The CDR3 protein is CSVRQGSLLSQYF. CDR3 nucleotides: TGCAGCGTTAGACAGGGAAGCCTGTTGTCCCAGTACTTC.